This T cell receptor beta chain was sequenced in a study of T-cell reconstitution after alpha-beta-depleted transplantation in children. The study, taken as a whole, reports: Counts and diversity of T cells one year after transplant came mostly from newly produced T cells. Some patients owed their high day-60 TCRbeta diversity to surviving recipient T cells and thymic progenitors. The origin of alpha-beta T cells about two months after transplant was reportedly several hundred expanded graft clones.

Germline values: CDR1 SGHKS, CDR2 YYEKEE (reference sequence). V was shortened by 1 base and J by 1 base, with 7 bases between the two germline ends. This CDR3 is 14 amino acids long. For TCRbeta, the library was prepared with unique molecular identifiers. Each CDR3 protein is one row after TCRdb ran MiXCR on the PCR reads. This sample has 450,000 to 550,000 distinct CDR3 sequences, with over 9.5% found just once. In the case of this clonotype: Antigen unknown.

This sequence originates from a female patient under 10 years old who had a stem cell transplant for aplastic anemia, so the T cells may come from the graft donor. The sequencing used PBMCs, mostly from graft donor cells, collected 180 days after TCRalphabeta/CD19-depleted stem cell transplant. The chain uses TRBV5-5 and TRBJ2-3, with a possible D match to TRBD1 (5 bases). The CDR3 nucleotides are TGTGCCAGCAGCTTGACAGGCCGCACAGATACGCAGTATTTT. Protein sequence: CASSLTGRTDTQYF.